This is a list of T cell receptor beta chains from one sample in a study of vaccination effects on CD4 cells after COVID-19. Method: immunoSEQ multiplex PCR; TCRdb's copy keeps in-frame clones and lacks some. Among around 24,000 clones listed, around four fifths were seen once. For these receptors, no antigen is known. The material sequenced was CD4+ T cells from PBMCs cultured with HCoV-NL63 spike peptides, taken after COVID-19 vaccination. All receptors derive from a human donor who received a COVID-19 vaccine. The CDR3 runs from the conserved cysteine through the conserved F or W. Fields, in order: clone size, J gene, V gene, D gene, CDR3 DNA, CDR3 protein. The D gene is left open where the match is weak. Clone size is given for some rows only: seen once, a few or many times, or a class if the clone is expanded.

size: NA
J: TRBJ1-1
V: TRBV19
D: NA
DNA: TGTGCCAGTGCACCCCCTTTTCGCCGCGCTGAAGCTTTCTTT
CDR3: CASAPPFRRAEAFF

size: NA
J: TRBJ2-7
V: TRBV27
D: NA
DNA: TGTGCCAGCAGTTTATCGCCCGGCAGGCCCTCCTACGAGCAGTACTTC
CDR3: CASSLSPGRPSYEQYF

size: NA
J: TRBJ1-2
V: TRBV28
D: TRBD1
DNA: TGTGCCAGCAGTCCTAATCCATGGGACAGGCCGGATTTTAACTATGGCTACACCTTC
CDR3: CASSPNPWDRPDFNYGYTF

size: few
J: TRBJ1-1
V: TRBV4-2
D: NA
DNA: TGTGCCAGCAGCCAAGATGGGTTAAGGGACGGATTTCGGAACACTGAAGCTTTCTTT
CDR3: CASSQDGLRDGFRNTEAFF

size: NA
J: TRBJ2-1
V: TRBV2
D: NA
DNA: TGTGCCAGCGGAAGCCCTAGCGGACAGATCTACAATGAGCAGTTCTTC
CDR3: CASGSPSGQIYNEQFF

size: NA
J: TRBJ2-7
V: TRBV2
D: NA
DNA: TGTGCCAGCAGTAAGGGGGGCGACTACGAGCAGTACTTC
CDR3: CASSKGGDYEQYF

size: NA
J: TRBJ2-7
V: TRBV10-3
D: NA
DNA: TGTGCCATCAGTGAGTCGCTGGGCCAGTCCTACGAGCAGTACTTC
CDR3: CAISESLGQSYEQYF

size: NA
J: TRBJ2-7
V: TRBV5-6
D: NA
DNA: TGTGCCAGCAGCTTGGACGGTGCAACCTACGAGCAGTACTTC
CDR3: CASSLDGATYEQYF

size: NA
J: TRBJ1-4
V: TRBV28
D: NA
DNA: TGTGCCAGCAGTTCCCTCCGGACGGTCCCGGGGTCTAATGAAAAACTGTTTTTT
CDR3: CASSSLRTVPGSNEKLFF

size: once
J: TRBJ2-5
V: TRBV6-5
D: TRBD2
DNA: TGTGCCAGCAGAAGACTAGCGGGAGGTGTAGAGACCCAGTACTTC
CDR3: CASRRLAGGVETQYF

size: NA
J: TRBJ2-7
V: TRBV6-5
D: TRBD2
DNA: TGTGCCAGCAGCTCCGGGGGGGGTCGTCCTTACGAGCAGTACTTC
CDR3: CASSSGGGRPYEQYF

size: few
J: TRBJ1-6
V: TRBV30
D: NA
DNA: TGTGCCTGGAGCTGGGCAGGCGATTCACCCCTCCACTTT
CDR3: CAWSWAGDSPLHF

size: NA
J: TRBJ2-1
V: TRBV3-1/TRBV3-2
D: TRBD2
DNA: TGTGCCAGCAGCCATTGGACTAGCGGGAGCTACAATGAGCAGTTCTTC
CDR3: CASSHWTSGSYNEQFF

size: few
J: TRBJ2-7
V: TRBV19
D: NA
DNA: TGTGCCAGTAGTATAGCGGGCGGCCTGGGGGAGCAGTACTTC
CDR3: CASSIAGGLGEQYF

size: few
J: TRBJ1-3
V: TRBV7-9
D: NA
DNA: TGTGCCAGCAGCCTCCGATATGGGAGTAGCTCTGGAAACACCATATATTTT
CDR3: CASSLRYGSSSGNTIYF

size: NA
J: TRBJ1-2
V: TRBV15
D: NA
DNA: TGTGCCACCAGCTCCGACGGAAACTATGGCTACACCTTC
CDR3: CATSSDGNYGYTF